This T cell receptor beta chain was sequenced during a study of Graves' ophthalmopathy and Graves' hyperthyroidism. General study points: Appearing in blood as well were most expanded thyroid clonotypes above 0.001 frequency.

Regarding this clonotype: As yet, its antigen is unknown.

Enrolled hyperthyroidism patients had a new diagnosis, a duration under 2 months, and an age of 18 to 65. RNA transcripts were the template, and TCR beta CDR3 regions were amplified from them. The first round was an RT-PCR with HTBI primers, and the second round was a multiplex PCR. Using its own MiXCR run on the multiplex PCR reads, TCRdb lists one record per CDR3 protein. Of around 1.1 million distinct CDR3 sequences in the sample, about two fifths were seen once. The germline V and J ends were trimmed by 4 bases and 8 bases, with 20 bases remaining between them. CDR3 size: 15 residues. Per germline, CDR1 SGHDN and CDR2 FVKESK.

The receptor's source is an adult man with Graves' hyperthyroidism. Sequencing was carried out using peripheral blood or thyroid tissue (not recorded which). The chain is built from TRBV14 and TRBJ1-2; D call uncertain. The CDR3 sequence: CASSRQVSVPSGYTF. CDR3 bases: TGTGCCAGCAGCCGGCAGGTGTCAGTCCCCTCGGGCTACACCTTC. Full variable domain (outside the CDR3, taken from reference TRBV14 and TRBJ1-2): EAGVTQFPSHSVIEKGQTVTLRCDPISGHDNLYWYRRVMGKEIKFLLHFVKESKQDESGMPNNRFLAERTGGTYSTLKVQPAELEDSGVYFCASSRQVSVPSGYTFGSGTRLTVV.